This T cell receptor beta chain was obtained from a study of OX40 agonist ivuxolimab in advanced cancers. Study background: Patients assigned to dose escalation were diagnosed with hepatocellular carcinoma, melanoma, renal cell or head and neck cancer. Partial responses were recorded for three patients, including one with hepatocellular carcinoma and two with cutaneous melanoma.

This clone has more than one count but fewer than ten. TCRdb's table, derived via immunoSEQ multiplex PCR, lists solely in-frame clones and lacks some. The table has some 77,000 clones, about 90% seen once. The clonotype comes from an adult with an advanced solid tumor such as melanoma, head and neck, liver or kidney cancer. Material: CD4+ or CD8+ T cells sorted from blood, obtained in a trial of the OX40 agonist ivuxolimab.

The CDR3 DNA reads TGTGCCAGCAGCTTACTCTGGGGCACAGATACGCAGTATTTT. Its protein product is CASSLLWGTDTQYF. The rearrangement links TRBV11-2 to TRBJ2-3, with D unresolved. CDR3 size: 14 residues. CDR1 SGHAT and CDR2 FQNNGV come from the germline V gene. Trimming took 2 bases from V and 1 from J, leaving 7 bases between them.